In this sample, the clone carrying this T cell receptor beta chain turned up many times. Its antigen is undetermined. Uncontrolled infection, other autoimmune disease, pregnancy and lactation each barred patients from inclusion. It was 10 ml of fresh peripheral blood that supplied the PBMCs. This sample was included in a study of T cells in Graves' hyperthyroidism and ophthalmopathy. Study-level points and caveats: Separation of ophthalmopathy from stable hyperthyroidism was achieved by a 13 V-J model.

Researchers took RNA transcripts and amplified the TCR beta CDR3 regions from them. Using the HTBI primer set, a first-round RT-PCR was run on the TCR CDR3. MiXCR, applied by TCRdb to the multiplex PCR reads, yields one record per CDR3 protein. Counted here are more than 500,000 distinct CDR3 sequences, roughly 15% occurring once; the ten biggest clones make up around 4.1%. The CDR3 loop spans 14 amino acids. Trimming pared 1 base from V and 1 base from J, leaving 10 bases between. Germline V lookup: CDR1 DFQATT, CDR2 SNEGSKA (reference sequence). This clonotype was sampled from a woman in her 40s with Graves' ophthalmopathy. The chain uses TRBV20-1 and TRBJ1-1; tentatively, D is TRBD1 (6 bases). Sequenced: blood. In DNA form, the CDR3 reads TGCAGTGCTAGAGTGAAGGGGGGGAACACTGAAGCTTTCTTT. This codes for CSARVKGGNTEAFF.